This TCR beta chain is drawn from a study of shared clonotypes between healthy human individuals. Across the study: Per donor, CD8 memory used one plate, CD8 naive used two, CD4 memory used three and CD4 naive used three.

The study ran the assay at deep level. Generated by immunoSEQ multiplex PCR, the TCRdb table keeps only in-frame clones and is missing some. This sample has approximately 2.3 million clones, with over 90% found just once. Note on this clone: Its antigen is not identified.

Regarding the study as a whole: An anticipated effect of sequencing depth on clonotype sharing among donors was recognized. Generation probabilities were higher for clonotypes shared across all four sorted-subset donors than for unshared ones.

The sample comprised naive CD4+ T cells from PBMCs. Subset specified: CD45RA+ positively selected. This TCR derives from a man younger than 35 in good health. Some clones in this sample may be carry-over from other donors' samples.

The CDR3 nucleotides are TGCGCCAGCCGAAGCGGGACAGGGCGGCCTGGAAACACCATATATTTT. Translation gives CASRSGTGRPGNTIYF. This sequence joins TRBV4-1 and TRBJ1-3, with 9 bases lining up with TRBD1. CDR1 is MGHRA and CDR2 is YSYEKL in the germline V gene. The J segment lost 2 bases and the V segment lost 8 bases, leaving 10 bases of the junction unmatched. This CDR3 has 16 residues.